Shown below are 27 T cell receptor beta chains from a single sample sequenced in a study of blood T cell repertoires in COVID-19. TCRdb's table, derived via immunoSEQ multiplex PCR, lists solely in-frame clones and lacks some. The sample has 84,000 or so clones, roughly 84% seen once. Sample: peripheral blood. The receptors come from a man between 65 and 80 years old with acute or convalescent COVID-19.

The rearrangement uses TRBV11-2 and TRBJ1-2; D is possibly TRBD1 (6 bases). The germline CDR1 and CDR2 sequences are SGHAT and FQNNGV. The CDR3 consists of 16 residues. V lost 5 bases and J lost 2, with 18 bases in between. CDR3 residues: CASSPLGGAGNYGYTF. The CDR3 nucleotides are TGTGCCAGCAGCCCCCTAGGGGGGGCGGGAAACTATGGCTACACCTTC. The full variable domain, rest sourced from reference TRBV11-2 and TRBJ1-2, is EAGVAQSPRYKIIEKRQSVAFWCNPISGHATLYWYQQILGQGPKLLIQFQNNGVVDDSQLPKDRFSAERLKGVDSTLKIQPAKLEDSAVYLCASSPLGGAGNYGYTFGSGTRLTVV.

This clone was recorded once. This chain links TRBV5-1 with TRBJ1-1; possible D gene TRBD1, 6 bases. The V gene's germline CDR1 is SGHRS and CDR2 YFSETQ. V was shortened by 4 bases and J by 4 bases, with 11 bases between the two germline ends. The CDR3 is 13 residues long. CDR3: CASSSRGGTEAFF. CDR3 DNA: TGCGCCAGCAGCAGCAGGGGTGGCACTGAAGCTTTCTTT.

This clone was recorded a few times. The chain is built from TRBV6-2 or TRBV6-3 and TRBJ2-1; TRBD2 aligns across 9 bases. Germline V gene lookup returns CDR1 MNHEY and CDR2 SVGEGT. This CDR3 has 15 amino acids. Trimming removed 5 bases from V and 0 bases from J; junction bases left unmatched: 2. The CDR3 loop reads CASSERGASYNEQFF. The CDR3, as DNA: TGTGCCAGCAGTGAGCGGGGGGCCTCCTACAATGAGCAGTTCTTC.

V and J are TRBV6-6 and TRBJ1-2, with D possibly TRBD1 on 5 matching bases. This CDR3 contains 13 residues. V dropped 2 bases and J dropped 5 bases, with 9 bases sitting between them. CDR1 MNHNY and CDR2 SVGAGI come from the germline V gene (reference sequence). CDR3 sequence reads: CASSYGGGYGYTF. The CDR3 coding sequence is TGTGCCAGCAGTTACGGGGGAGGGTATGGCTACACCTTC.

The CDR3 region has the DNA TGTGCCAGCAGTTTTTTGAGAGGGGGTGACGAGACCCAGTACTTC. The encoded protein is CASSFLRGGDETQYF. The genes are TRBV28 and TRBJ2-5; a possible D gene is TRBD1 (6 bases). The CDR3 consists of 15 residues. V was clipped by 3 bases and J by 5 bases, with 16 bases between them. Per germline, CDR1 MDHEN and CDR2 SYDVKM.

This sequence joins TRBV6-2 or TRBV6-3 and TRBJ1-5, with D unresolved. Trimming removed 2 bases from V and 0 bases from J, with 8 bases in between. CDR1 is MNHEY and CDR2 is SVGEGT in the germline V gene. The CDR3 is 15 residues long. The CDR3 here is CASSYGGFSNQPQHF. The CDR3 nucleotides read TGTGCCAGCAGTTACGGCGGGTTTAGCAATCAGCCCCAGCATTTT.

The gene calls are TRBV5-6 and TRBJ1-3; D is undetermined. Deletions cut 2 bases from V and 0 bases from J, with 12 bases between. This CDR3 is built from 16 residues. Germline V gene lookup returns CDR1 SGHDT and CDR2 YYEEEE. CDR3 nucleotide sequence: TGTGCCAGCAGCTTAAACTCCGGGAGCTCTGGAAACACCATATATTTT. Its protein is CASSLNSGSSGNTIYF. Supplemented by reference TRBV5-6 and TRBJ1-3, the full variable domain reads DAGVTQSPTHLIKTRGQQVTLRCSPKSGHDTVSWYQQALGQGPQFIFQYYEEEERQRGNFPDRFSGHQFPNYSSELNVNALLLGDSALYLCASSLNSGSSGNTIYFGEGSWLTVV.

The gene calls are TRBV6-1 and TRBJ2-1; tentative D call: TRBD2 (5 bases). The V gene lost 3 bases and the J gene lost 8 bases, with 14 bases spanning the gap. In germline, CDR1 is MNHNS, CDR2 SASEGT. This CDR3 contains 14 residues. CDR3 sequence (DNA): TGTGCCAGCAGTGAGGCAGTTCTCGGGGATGAGCAGTTCTTC. This codes for CASSEAVLGDEQFF.

The chain carries TRBV3-1 (or the pseudogene TRBV3-2) and TRBJ2-2; 10 nucleotides match TRBD2. There are 17 residues in the CDR3. The junction had 6 bases not matched to a gene; V was cut back by 1 base and J by 4 bases. Germline V lookup: CDR1 LGHDT, CDR2 YNNKEL (reference sequence). As DNA, the CDR3 is TGTGCCAGCAGCCAAGTCCAACTAGCGGGGTTCACCGGGGAGCTGTTTTTT. It is translated as CASSQVQLAGFTGELFF.

The rearrangement links TRBV7-2 to TRBJ2-1; possible D gene TRBD1, 6 bases. Germline V lookup: CDR1 SGHTA, CDR2 FQGNSA. Trimming pared 3 bases from V and 5 bases from J, leaving 11 bases between. The CDR3 sequence is 14 residues long. Here the CDR3 reads CASSFRAGDNEQFF. CDR3 sequence (DNA): TGTGCCAGCAGCTTTAGGGCAGGGGACAATGAGCAGTTCTTC.

The table lists this clone with a few counts. CDR3 amino acids: CASSILGQRNTGELFF. The CDR3 DNA reads TGTGCCAGTAGTATCCTGGGGCAACGGAACACCGGGGAGCTGTTTTTT. V is TRBV19 and J is TRBJ2-2; weak D call: TRBD1 (5 bases). The CDR3 runs 16 residues. The germline gives CDR1 LNHDA, CDR2 SQIVND (reference sequence). Trimming took 3 bases from V and 1 from J, leaving 12 bases between them.

This rearrangement joins TRBV10-3 to TRBJ1-5; 10 nucleotides match TRBD1. CDR1 and CDR2 from the germline V gene are ENHRY and SYGVKD. The CDR3 is 15 amino acids. The V segment lost 2 bases and the J segment 4 bases; nucleotides outside the gene matches: 2. This CDR3 reads CAISETDRGNQPQHF. In DNA form, the CDR3 reads TGTGCCATCAGTGAGACGGACAGGGGGAATCAGCCCCAGCATTTT.

The chain has TRBV3-1 (or the pseudogene TRBV3-2) and TRBJ2-1, with 11 nucleotides matching TRBD2. From germline, CDR1 is LGHDT and CDR2 YNNKEL (reference sequence). V lost 1 base, J lost 10 bases, and 6 bases stayed unmatched. CDR3 length: 15 residues. CDR3 nucleotide sequence: TGTGCCAGCAGCCAAGTAGCGGGGGGGCAGAGCGAGCAGTTCTTC. It codes for CASSQVAGGQSEQFF.

The chain joins TRBV29-1 to TRBJ2-3; tentative D call: TRBD2 (5 bases). The CDR3 spans 12 residues. The ends were cut back, 6 bases at V and 2 bases at J, with 9 bases in the middle. Germline values: CDR1 SQVTM, CDR2 ANQGSEA. The CDR3 region has the DNA TGCAGCGTCGCCGACTACACAGATACGCAGTATTTT. Translating gives CSVADYTDTQYF.

The CDR3 reads CASRELTNEKLFF. CDR3 DNA sequence: TGCGCCAGCAGAGAACTTACTAATGAAAAACTGTTTTTT. V is TRBV5-1 and J is TRBJ1-4; unclear D gene. The CDR3 is 13 residues long. In germline, CDR1 is SGHRS, CDR2 YFSETQ. Between the trimmed V and J ends, which lost 5 bases and 2 bases, there was a span of 7 bases.

This CDR3 is CASRLPRWGTGVSGELFF. The CDR3 coding sequence is TGTGCAAGTCGCTTACCGCGATGGGGGACAGGGGTCAGCGGGGAGCTGTTTTTT. The chain carries TRBV12-2 and TRBJ2-2; TRBD1 is taken as the D call from the table, unchecked against the DNA. TRBV12-2 is flagged as a pseudogene. The CDR3 extends over 18 amino acids.

The chain combines TRBV5-5 with TRBJ1-5, with D uncertain. V was trimmed by 1 base and J by 1 base, leaving 9 bases between them. CDR1 and CDR2 (germline): SGHKS, YYEKEE (reference sequence). The CDR3 is 15 amino acids. The CDR3: CASSLRGESNQPQHF. In DNA form, the CDR3 reads TGTGCCAGCAGCTTGCGGGGTGAAAGCAATCAGCCCCAGCATTTT.

The chain combines TRBV27 with TRBJ1-5, with 7 bases fitting TRBD1. V gave up 6 bases and J gave up 0 bases; unmatched junction bases: 8. The CDR3 contains 16 residues. Germline assignment: CDR1 MNHEY and CDR2 SMNVEV (reference sequence). The CDR3 DNA sequence: TGTGCCAGCAGCCCCAGGGGACAGCATAGCAATCAGCCCCAGCATTTT. As protein: CASSPRGQHSNQPQHF.

The chain links TRBV10-3 to TRBJ2-7; unclear D gene. Germline assignment: CDR1 ENHRY and CDR2 SYGVKD. V lost 1 base and J 2 bases, leaving 9 bases between the germline ends. The CDR3 sequence is 14 residues long. The CDR3 protein is CAISEYDGAYEQYV. The CDR3 DNA sequence: TGTGCCATCAGTGAGTATGACGGAGCCTACGAGCAGTACGTC.

The V call is TRBV7-9, the J call TRBJ1-1; D unresolved. CDR1 and CDR2 (germline): SEHNR, FQNEAQ (reference sequence). V lost 5 bases to trimming and J lost 0 bases, with 10 bases between them. The CDR3 totals 14 residues. CDR3 coding DNA: TGTGCCAGCAGCGGCGGCCCAGTGAACACTGAAGCTTTCTTT. Its translation: CASSGGPVNTEAFF.

This chain's CDR3 is CASSEAGISAFF. DNA for the CDR3: TGTGCCAGTAGTGAGGCCGGGATATCAGCTTTCTTT. The gene calls are TRBV19 and TRBJ1-1, with D uncertain. The CDR3 has 12 residues. CDR1 is LNHDA and CDR2 is SQIVND in the germline V gene (reference sequence). Trimming pared 5 bases from V and 10 bases from J, leaving 14 bases between.

The chain recombines TRBV20-1 with TRBJ2-3, with 11 positions matching TRBD2. This CDR3 has 15 amino acids. Trimming at V came to 3 bases and at J to 6 bases, leaving 8 bases not matched to a gene. Looked up from germline, CDR1 is DFQATT and CDR2 is SNEGSKA (reference sequence). As DNA, the CDR3 is TGCAGTGCTAGTAGCTTAGCGGGGGGGCCGGATACGCAGTATTTT. It yields the protein CSASSLAGGPDTQYF.

CDR3 residues: CASSRTGQYEQYV. In nucleotides, the CDR3 is TGTGCCAGCAGCCGGACAGGGCAATACGAGCAGTACGTC. The rearrangement links TRBV5-5 to TRBJ2-7; TRBD1 matches 8 bases. The CDR3 is 13 residues long. The V gene end was trimmed by 4 bases and the J gene end by 4 bases; junction bases not matched to a gene: 4. Germline lookup yields CDR1 SGHKS and CDR2 YYEKEE (reference sequence).

This clone was detected only a few times. The chain joins TRBV11-2 to TRBJ2-1, with TRBD1 as a possible D gene (6 bases). From germline, CDR1 is SGHAT and CDR2 FQNNGV. The V end was cut by 3 bases, the J end by 11 bases, with 14 bases between. CDR3 size: 13 residues. CDR3 amino acids: CASSLSQGNKQFF. CDR3 bases: TGTGCCAGCAGCTTGTCACAGGGAAATAAGCAGTTCTTC.

This clone was detected once. The V and J genes are TRBV7-9 and TRBJ1-1; no definite D call. Deletions cut 6 bases from V and 3 bases from J, with 14 bases between. Germline CDR1 and CDR2: SEHNR and FQNEAQ (reference sequence). This CDR3 is built from 14 residues. CDR3 coding DNA: TGTGCCAGCAGTCCGGAGGAGGCCTACACTGAAGCTTTCTTT. Its translation: CASSPEEAYTEAFF.

The V gene is TRBV27, the J gene TRBJ1-2; weak D call: TRBD1 (5 bases). V was pared by 2 bases and J by 8 bases, with 21 bases between. The CDR3 loop spans 16 amino acids. Germline lookup yields CDR1 MNHEY and CDR2 SMNVEV (reference sequence). The CDR3 DNA sequence: TGTGCCAGCAGTTTACCGACAGTCGCTCCGACACAGGGCTACACCTTC. Translation gives CASSLPTVAPTQGYTF.

The count of this clone is one. The rearrangement links TRBV19 to TRBJ1-5, with 9 bases aligning to TRBD1. After removal of 3 bases from V and 11 bases from J, the junction contained 11 bases not matched to a gene. CDR3 length equals 15 residues. In germline, CDR1 is LNHDA, CDR2 SQIVND (reference sequence). This CDR3 reads CASSIGDRVTVAQHF. CDR3 sequence (DNA): TGTGCCAGTAGTATTGGGGACAGGGTAACGGTGGCCCAGCATTTT.